These T cell receptor beta chains were read from a single sample in a study of relationships among human T cell subsets. One entry per CDR3 protein, called by TCRdb with MiXCR from the multiplex PCR reads. Altogether about 2,900 distinct CDR3 sequences are present, about 80% being singletons, with the ten largest covering about 16%. Sample: total T cells sorted from blood. All receptors derive from a man in his forties in good health. Both conserved end residues are part of each CDR3.

j_call v_call cdr3_aa
TRBJ2-7 TRBV11-2 CASSLGGTRYEQYF
TRBJ2-7 TRBV7-8 CASSPNPGTSGPHEQYF
TRBJ1-5 TRBV6-5 CASRRDRAGNQPQHF
TRBJ2-4 TRBV19 CASSPRTSGAKTGIQYF
TRBJ1-2 TRBV11-2 CASSLGTGYNYGYTF
TRBJ2-3 TRBV11-2 CASSRITASGGDTQYF
TRBJ2-7 TRBV4-1 CASSSTRLADTYEQYF
TRBJ2-3 TRBV4-1 CASSQVTHSTDTQYF
TRBJ2-5 TRBV2 CASREELAGPQETQYF
TRBJ2-5 TRBV5-5 CASSGQGGETQYF
TRBJ2-5 TRBV11-2 CASSLEVAGLETQYF
TRBJ1-2 TRBV11-1 CASSLSRTGYGYTF
TRBJ1-4 TRBV20-1 CSAREQTYEKLFF
TRBJ2-2 TRBV28 CASPKGTGELFF
TRBJ2-7 TRBV6-2/TRBV6-3 CASSLYSGQLPWQYF
TRBJ2-7 TRBV5-1 CASSPEPRDRISYEQYF
TRBJ2-7 TRBV27 CTSSYDRGGEQYF
TRBJ2-1 TRBV20-1 CSARTSGGAFNEQFF
TRBJ2-3 TRBV19 CASSETGGGQYF